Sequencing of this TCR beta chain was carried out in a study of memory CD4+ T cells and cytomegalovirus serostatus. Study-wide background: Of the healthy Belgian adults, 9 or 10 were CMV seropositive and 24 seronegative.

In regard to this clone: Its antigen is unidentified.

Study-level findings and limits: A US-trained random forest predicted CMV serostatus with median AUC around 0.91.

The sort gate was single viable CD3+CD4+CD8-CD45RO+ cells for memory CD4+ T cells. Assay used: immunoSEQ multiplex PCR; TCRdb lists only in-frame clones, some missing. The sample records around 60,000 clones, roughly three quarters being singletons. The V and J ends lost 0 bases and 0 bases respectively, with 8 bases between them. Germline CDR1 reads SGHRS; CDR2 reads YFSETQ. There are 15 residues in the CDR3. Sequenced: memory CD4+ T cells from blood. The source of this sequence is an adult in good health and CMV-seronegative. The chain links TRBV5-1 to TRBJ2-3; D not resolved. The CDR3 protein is CASSLVGGSTDTQYF. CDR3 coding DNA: TGCGCCAGCAGCTTGGTTGGTGGTAGCACAGATACGCAGTATTTT.